This T cell receptor (beta chain) was found in a study of cytomegalovirus exposure and HLA in healthy donors (dated by TCRdb to 2015 to 2018). Broadly, across the study: An earlier analysis of some 620 of the donors reported approximately 260 Gb of sequence data and around 100 million unique TCR beta sequences obtained from some 170 million T cells. An early release that covered several hundred HLA-typed donors contained about 300 gigabases of sequencing data and 70 million to 100 million unique TCR sequences. Among the roughly 390 genotyped donors, around 81% belonged to the genetic ancestry cluster associated with self-reported Caucasian donors. The aim of the study was to test whether cataloging public T cell receptors could identify signatures of past pathogen exposure. The T cell repertoires of some 670 subjects were profiled by immunosequencing and related to cytomegalovirus serostatus. A separate validation cohort of approximately 130 different subjects was used in addition to the 666-subject first cohort. To predict cytomegalovirus infection status, the study brought together high-throughput TCR immunosequencing, statistical association of individual TCRs with disease status, and machine learning. To study patterns of TCR occurrence, a later analysis re-analyzed previously published TCR beta repertoires from 666 donors and added high-resolution HLA genotyping. The later analysis used no new phenotypic data to find candidate immune exposures, relying instead on TCR beta sequences and their occurrence across donors. To decide whether each TCR beta V gene segment behaved as functional or pseudogenic, an earlier analysis of some 600 of the donors relied on high-throughput TCR beta sequencing. Donor age, sex, ethnicity and CMV serostatus were collected together with the repertoire data. A later genetic analysis used genome-wide SNP genotypes for about 55% of the 666 donors, treating that subset as a discovery cohort. Every repertoire in the discovery cohort had been generated on one and the same sequencing platform. Both class I and class II loci were covered by HLA typing, at four-digit resolution. The number of donors typed differed by locus, with 629-630 for A, B, C, DRB1 and DQB1, roughly 520 for DQA1, nearly 610 for DPA1, and some 450 for DPB1. Five DR-DQ haplotypes were treated as single units for association and clustering because of strong linkage in the cohort. Among some 410 genotyped donors of the cohort, an average of approximately 240,000 unique TCR beta nucleotide sequences were sequenced per donor, roughly a sixth of them non-productive.

On the study overall, not on this receptor specifically: A later genetic analysis associated a missense DCLRE1C variant with V-gene and J-gene trimming of TCR beta chains, and an independent cohort replicated the association. The study gave a list of about 150 TCR beta chains associated with cytomegalovirus. According to a later analysis, parvovirus B19, influenza, CMV and Epstein-Barr virus appeared linked to several top co-occurrence clusters. A later analysis found that HLA-associated TCR beta chains were more clonally expanded and had lower generation probabilities than equally common non-associated chains. A later genetic analysis reported fewer N-insertions in productive TCRs among donors in an Asian-associated ancestry cluster than the approximately 670-donor mean. About 17 rarely observed V segments, including chromosome 9 orphons, were excluded from the earlier analysis of several hundred of the donors because counts were too low. It was suggested by the authors that the approach could potentially be generalized to other disease states and immunological phenotypes. Strong co-occurrence of HLA alleles, especially DR and DQ, made assigning TCR associations to individual alleles difficult. Three of the identified cytomegalovirus-associated TCR beta chains were confirmed in vitro to be specific for cytomegalovirus antigens. The classifier was reported to diagnose cytomegalovirus status with high specificity and sensitivity in both the original and validation cohorts. Specific HLA alleles were associated with 15,000 to 20,000 TCR beta sequences at a false discovery rate of 0.05 in a later analysis. Presence/absence analyses assumed roughly uniform sequencing depth across donors, an assumption that may not hold. Because HLA typing was unavailable for some donors at each locus, only the typed subset was used in association tests. A further reported finding was that TCR beta sequences accurately predicted the HLA-A and HLA-B alleles for most subjects in the first cohort. A group of highly shared sequence variants was considered likely to be a technical artifact of the sequencing pipeline. Most TCR sequences were observed very rarely across donors, whereas some public TCRs were present in many individuals. Most CMV-associated TCR beta chains appeared to be HLA-restricted in a later analysis, and the HLA associations seemed to be driven largely by CMV exposure. Only TCR beta chains were sequenced in this cohort, and the absence of alpha or paired-chain data limited detectable features. Linkage disequilibrium might explain the correlated functional status among segregating V segments, but an unknown experimental factor could not be excluded. In an earlier analysis of approximately 590 of the donors, most TCR beta V segments appeared in productive rearrangements about 87% or about 30% of the time, broadly matching IMGT annotations. Some IMGT-functional V segments, including TRBV6-2 and TRBV6-3, could not be distinguished by the 87-base-pair reads and were therefore excluded. In a later analysis, TCR association rates were found to vary across HLA loci, with the most associated TCRs seen for DRB1 alleles and the fewest for HLA-C alleles. CMV serostatus was the only immune exposure information available for the cohort.

CDR1 is given as LNHDA and CDR2 as SQIVND, both from the germline V gene (reference sequence). The CDR3 starts with the cysteine, ends with the phenylalanine, and has 14 residues. Of the read, only the CDR3 DNA is kept; its 42 bases are in frame from base 1. The V and J ends are trimmed by 2 bases and 6 bases, leaving 11 bases between them. This clone was picked up a small number of times. Its recognized antigen is unknown. No much larger clonotype is one base removed from it; base qualities were not supplied. Libraries came from the immunoSEQ multiplex PCR assay. A mixture of 60 forward primers for TCR Vbeta segments and 13 reverse primers for TCR Jbeta segments was used in the multiplex PCR. The CDR3 region of rearranged TCR beta genes was amplified from genomic DNA with a multiplex PCR assay. Amplified TCR beta libraries were sequenced as 87-base-pair reads on the Illumina HiSeq System. The original pipeline was this. In a later analysis, tens of millions of unique TCR beta chains were counted across the 666 repertoires, and roughly 9.9 million of these chains were shared by at least two donors. To remove PCR and sequencing errors, raw reads were error-corrected and collapsed into unique sequences using a nearest-neighbor algorithm that merged closely related sequences. Alignment of CDR3 sequences to IMGT reference sequences was used to assign V, D and J gene segments. For a sequence to be retained, at least a six-nucleotide match to both a V gene segment and a J gene segment was required. A rearrangement counted as productive if the CDR3 had no stop codons and remained in frame with V and J, and every other rearrangement counted as non-productive. Following IMGT convention, CDR3 was defined as the stretch from the second conserved V-encoded cysteine up to the conserved J-encoded phenylalanine. The earlier analysis of 500 to 650 of the donors excluded any sequence lacking an unambiguous match to a single V gene segment. An earlier analysis of around 600 of the donors classified V segments as functional when productive rearrangements were above 56.7% and as segregating when the standard deviation between donors was above 5%. To diagnose cytomegalovirus status from the catalog of TCR beta chain sequences, a statistical classification framework was built. In a later analysis, V and J genes were assigned by comparing TCR nucleotide sequences against IMGT/GENE-DB human TR gene sequences. A later analysis assigned CDR3 sequences and most-parsimonious VDJ recombination scenarios with the TCRdist pipeline. In a later analysis, each TCR beta chain was defined by its CDR3 amino acid sequence together with its V-gene family, and reads lacking a unique V-gene family were excluded. As a way to deal with suspected cross-contamination and a sequencing artifact, a later analysis dropped under 600 nucleotide sequences that were highly shared and had low generation probability. In a later analysis, a clonal expansion index was calculated for each public chain from normalized within-repertoire ranks of inferred template counts. In a later analysis, generation probabilities were computed using a VDJ recombination model fitted to out-of-frame rearrangements, and the results were checked against IGoR. Hypergeometric tests were used in a later analysis to score TCR-TCR, TCR-HLA and TCR-CMV co-occurrence, with a repertoire-size bias correction applied to the TCR pairs. A later analysis estimated false discovery rates by permuting HLA or CMV assignments 20 times. In a later analysis, co-occurring TCRs were grouped using DBSCAN, and TCRdist sequence similarity was added for clustering within HLA-allele-positive subsets. Co-occurrence clustering excluded repertoires with fewer than 30,000 or more than 120,000 public chains, plus five with anomalous nucleotide sharing. TCRdb re-hosts the immuneACCESS table, in-frame sequences only. Its copies lack some clones; in the studies checked, an unresolved V gene accounts for under half of them, and the cause for the rest is not known. That table supplies the V and J calls and clone size; D and trimming were determined from the DNA. The sample contains more than 75,000 clones, approximately 69% of them found a single time. The ten top clones hold under 10% of the sample.

The cohort comprised some 730 healthy bone marrow donors. At the time of sampling, all cohort members were nominally healthy, though unrecorded immune exposures were likely present. The donor was CMV seropositive and was included in the group of 250 to 350 seropositive cohort members. Every donor gave a peripheral blood sample, and the peripheral blood mononuclear cells from that sample were used for TCR beta sequencing. The Qiagen DNeasy Blood Extraction Kit was used to extract genomic DNA from the blood cell samples. The chain couples TRBV19 to TRBJ2-1; the D gene is possibly TRBD2, with 6 bases matching. The sequence derives from a man aged 35-49 years in good health and CMV-seropositive. The sequencing sample was made of PBMCs. The sequenced DNA is TGTGCCAGTAGTATATCGGACGGGGGCAATGAGCAGTTCTTC. This translates into CASSISDGGNEQFF.